The subject of this entry is one T cell receptor (beta chain). The CDR3 is 16 amino acids. The V gene lost 0 bases and the J gene lost 3 bases, with 14 bases spanning the gap. Looked up from germline, CDR1 is LGHNA and CDR2 is YNFKEQ. The assay was immunoSEQ multiplex PCR, and TCRdb's table has in-frame clones only and misses some. The data show 1,500 to 2,000 clones, over 60% seen once. The sample belongs to a study of T cells after posttransplantation cyclophosphamide. Cyclophosphamide on days +3 and +4 followed busulfan-fludarabine conditioning and a marrow graft. This material consisted of CD8+ T cells sorted from PBMCs, taken after allogeneic stem cell transplant with posttransplant cyclophosphamide. The sequence derives from a young adult male patient who received an allogeneic stem cell transplant from a related donor, was CMV-positive, and had acute GVHD only. Some T cells may be transferred from the graft donor. The chain combines TRBV4-2 with TRBJ1-1; possible D gene TRBD1, 5 bases. The DNA for the CDR3 is TGTGCCAGCAGCCAAGATTGGGCCGGGGGAGACACTGAAGCTTTCTTT. Protein sequence: CASSQDWAGGDTEAFF.